This T cell receptor beta chain is from a study of T-cell memory formation after mild COVID-19 (dated by TCRdb to 2020 to 2022). With respect to the entire study: TCR sequence clusters from the two donors were found to be largely donor specific. In two donors, T-cell clones that expanded and contracted after mild COVID-19 were tracked by sequencing TCRalpha and TCRbeta repertoires over time. Two young, previously healthy adult volunteers made up the cohort, one male and one female.

PBMCs were isolated by Ficoll-Paque density gradient centrifugation. Sequenced using an Illumina NovaSeq 6000. TCRalpha and TCRbeta cDNA libraries were constructed by 5'RACE with constant-segment primers, with sample barcodes and unique molecular identifiers being introduced. RNA was extracted from every sample with Trizol reagent. Amplification of the libraries took two PCR steps, and the second step added a second sample barcode plus Illumina TruSeq adapters. Sequencing of the libraries was done on an Illumina NovaSeq, producing 2 x 150 bp paired-end reads. As for the original processing: With migec v1.2.7, reads were demultiplexed and then collapsed into UMI-guided consensus sequences. Using mixcr v2.1.11, UMI consensuses were aligned to TRA and TRB V and J templates and then assembled into clonotypes. Expanded or contracted clonotypes were those called significant by both edgeR and NoisET, with noise models trained on biological replicates. For edgeR calls, a false discovery rate-adjusted p below 0.01 and a log2 fold-change threshold of 1 were applied. As an exploratory analysis of dynamics, max-normalized trajectories of the 1000 most abundant clonotypes were examined by PCA with hierarchical clustering. Separately sequenced CD4+ and CD8+ repertoires were used to assign a CD4 or CD8 phenotype to each responding clone. The public reads were reprocessed in TCRdb via fastp at Q25 and MiXCR, keeping in-frame beta chains. A single entry per CDR3 protein holds the most common genes and DNA from its merged rows. TCRdb's processing, not the study's, gives the V and J calls here. The sample includes approximately 250,000 distinct CDR3 sequences, with 15% to 19% observed a single time. The ten largest clones capture over 2% of the sample.

The germline V gene specifies MNHNS as CDR1 and SASEGT as CDR2. Clipping removes 6 bases from V and 8 bases from J, with 10 as the unmatched junction base count. From the cysteine through the phenylalanine, the CDR3 covers 15 amino acids. The DNA shown is the 45-base CDR3, in frame from base 1. Here is what the overall study found, with its caveats: Clones that contracted from day 15 to 85 showed balanced CD4/CD8 phenotypes, whereas a second wave of clones that expanded from day 15 to 37 leaned towards CD4+. Some responding clones were detected in pre-infection memory, suggesting pre-existing cross-reactive memory T cells joined the SARS-CoV-2 response. Contracting CD4+ clones were found mainly in CM and EM memory subsets, while CD8+ clones were enriched in EMRA. Only a couple of mild cases were covered by the study, and larger cohorts that include severe cases with pre-infection samples were considered necessary. SARS-CoV-2 specificity was not confirmed for the second-wave clones peaking on day 37.

A note on this clonotype: Which antigen it targets is not known. No much larger clone is present one base from it, and per-base qualities are unavailable.

The sequenced sample was PBMCs or a T cell subset sorted from them (not recorded which). Here the chain combines TRBV6-1 and TRBJ1-4, and 9 junction bases match TRBD1. This TCR derives from an adult woman who had mild COVID-19 (a few samples of this study predate the infection). The sample titles of this study are shuffled in the database, so cell type and time point are left out; the donor was told from shared clones. The CDR3 is CASRDRVTGGEKLFF. The sequence in DNA is TGTGCCAGCAGGGACCGGGTGACAGGGGGGGAAAAACTGTTTTTT.